The present T cell receptor beta chain was sequenced within a study of beta chain features in type 1 diabetes. The CDR3 sequence is 15 residues long. Trimming removed 1 base from V and 4 bases from J; junction bases left unmatched: 2. CDR1 and CDR2 (germline): LNHNV, YYDKDF (reference sequence). Sorting produced populations that all topped 95% purity. Expressed TCRB transcripts were sequenced because the entire RNA isolate underwent reverse transcription. The repertoire was sequenced with immunoSEQ multiplex PCR; TCRdb's copy has only in-frame clones and lacks some. The sample lists some 250,000 clones; over 11% were seen once. Overall study results and limits: Whether HLA type affects TCRB rearrangement stayed undetermined in the present work. The study found fewer insertions and more deletions at VDJ junctions in type 1 diabetes patients. Patients with Type 1 diabetes showed moderately but significantly shorter TCRB CDR3s in all four CD4+ subsets.

About this clone: Its cognate antigen is unknown.

The origin of this receptor is a man under 40 with type 1 diabetes. The sample was naive CD4+ T cells from blood. The chain is built from TRBV15 and TRBJ2-5, with 11 bases that match TRBD2. CDR3 coding DNA: TGTGCCACCAGCAGAGCACTAGCGGGGGTAGAGACCCAGTACTTC. This translates into CATSRALAGVETQYF.